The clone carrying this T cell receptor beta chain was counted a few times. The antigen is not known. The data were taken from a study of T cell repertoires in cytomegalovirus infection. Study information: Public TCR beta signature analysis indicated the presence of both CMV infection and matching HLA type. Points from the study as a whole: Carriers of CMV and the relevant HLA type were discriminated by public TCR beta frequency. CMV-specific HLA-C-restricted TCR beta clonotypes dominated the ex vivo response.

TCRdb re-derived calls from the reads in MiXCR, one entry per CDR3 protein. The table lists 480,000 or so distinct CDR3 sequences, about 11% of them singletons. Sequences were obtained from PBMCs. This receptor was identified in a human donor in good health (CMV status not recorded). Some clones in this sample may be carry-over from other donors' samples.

This CDR3 is CASSQAEGQQMYQETQYF. In DNA form, the CDR3 reads TGTGCCAGCAGCCAAGCGGAGGGACAACAAATGTACCAAGAGACCCAGTACTTC. J is TRBJ2-5 and V is TRBV4-2, with D perhaps assigned TRBD1 or TRBD2 (6 bases each). Germline CDR1 reads LGHNA; CDR2 reads YNFKEQ. CDR3 size: 18 residues. The V end lost 1 base, the J end lost 0 bases, and 18 bases lay between the germline ends.